This passage covers 22 T cell receptor beta chains from one sample sequenced in a study of cytomegalovirus exposure and HLA in healthy donors. Primers for the PCR totalled 60 Vbeta and 13 Jbeta. Assay used: immunoSEQ multiplex PCR; TCRdb lists only in-frame clones, some missing. The sample yields 100,000 or so clones, 70% seen once. Sequencing was performed on PBMCs. These receptors came from a man aged 35 to 55 in good health and CMV-seropositive.

The gene calls are TRBV6-6 and TRBJ2-7, with D possibly TRBD1 on 5 matching bases. From germline, CDR1 is MNHNY and CDR2 SVGAGI (reference sequence). Trimming took off 6 bases at V and 4 bases at J, with 10 bases between the two ends. The length of the CDR3 is 12 residues. DNA of the CDR3: TGTGCCAGCAGCCATACAGGTTACGAGCAGTACGTC. Amino acids: CASSHTGYEQYV.

The chain combines TRBV29-1 with TRBJ2-3; 15 bases align to TRBD2. The J segment lost 6 bases and the V segment lost 4 bases, leaving 11 bases of the junction unmatched. The CDR3 length is 17 residues. Germline CDR1 is SQVTM and CDR2 is ANQGSEA. Here the CDR3 reads CSVAGLAGGQGTDTQYF. Written as DNA, the CDR3 is TGCAGCGTTGCGGGACTAGCGGGAGGCCAGGGGACGGATACGCAGTATTTT.

This clone turned up a few times. V usage is TRBV29-1 and J usage is TRBJ2-1; D gene uncertain. V lost 4 bases and J lost 3, with 10 bases in between. There are 13 residues in the CDR3. Germline CDR1 reads SQVTM; CDR2 reads ANQGSEA. CDR3 residues: CSVADYYYNEQFF. DNA of the CDR3: TGCAGCGTTGCCGATTACTACTACAATGAGCAGTTCTTC.

The chain links TRBV4-1 to TRBJ2-3, with 8 bases identical to TRBD2. J gave up 4 bases and V 5 bases, and 11 bases lay outside the gene matches. The CDR3 is 16 amino acids. Germline CDR1 and CDR2: MGHRA and YSYEKL. The chain's CDR3 is CASSVGAGDWADTQYF. The CDR3 DNA sequence: TGCGCCAGCAGCGTGGGAGCGGGAGATTGGGCAGATACGCAGTATTTT.

J is TRBJ1-2 and V is TRBV29-1; D gene uncertain. Trimming removed 6 bases at V and 2 bases at J, with 10 bases between. The CDR3 is made up of 12 amino acids. The germline V gene encodes CDR1 SQVTM and CDR2 ANQGSEA. DNA of the CDR3: TGCAGCGTCCCCAACCGGAACTATGGCTACACCTTC. Translated: CSVPNRNYGYTF.

The J gene is TRBJ2-1, the V gene TRBV7-9; 8 bases agree with TRBD2. Germline V gene data show CDR1 as SEHNR and CDR2 as FQNEAQ (reference sequence). V gave up 2 bases and J gave up 5 bases; unmatched junction bases: 5. The length of the CDR3 is 15 residues. The CDR3 region has the DNA TGTGCCAGCAGCTTATCTCTAGCGGGCCACAATGAGCAGTTCTTC. Translation gives CASSLSLAGHNEQFF.

The rearrangement joins TRBV6-1 to TRBJ1-3; D unresolved. The germline V and J ends were trimmed by 3 bases and 2 bases, with 14 bases remaining between them. This CDR3 comprises 16 residues. Per germline, CDR1 MNHNS and CDR2 SASEGT. CDR3 protein: CASSDLSFRAGNTIYF. The CDR3 nucleotides are TGTGCCAGCAGTGACCTTTCCTTCCGGGCTGGAAACACCATATATTTT.

CDR3 nucleotide sequence: TGTGCCAGCAGTGAAAACAGGGGTAGCTCCTACGAGCAGTACTTC. Translating gives CASSENRGSSYEQYF. This sequence joins TRBV2 and TRBJ2-7; 7 nucleotides line up with TRBD1. CDR3 size: 15 residues. The ends lost 2 bases at V and 0 bases at J; junction bases unmatched: 4. Germline V gives CDR1 SNHLY, CDR2 FYNNEI.

The chain is built from TRBV5-4 and TRBJ2-7, with TRBD1 identical over 8 bases. After removal of 3 bases from V and 5 bases from J, the junction contained 10 bases not matched to a gene. CDR1 and CDR2 from the germline V gene are SGHNT and YYREEE (reference sequence). The CDR3 runs 15 residues. CDR3 sequence: CASSSPDRARDEQYF. The CDR3 DNA follows: TGTGCCAGCAGCTCACCGGACAGGGCGAGGGACGAGCAGTACTTC.

The chain has TRBV5-8 and TRBJ2-3; D possibly corresponds to TRBD1 (5 bases). Germline CDR1 reads SGHTS; CDR2 reads YDEGEE. The V gene lost 3 bases and the J gene lost 2 bases, with 19 bases spanning the gap. The CDR3 is 17 residues long. The CDR3 reads CASSSPRAQLFTDTQYF. The CDR3 bases are TGTGCCAGCAGCTCCCCCAGGGCCCAGCTTTTCACAGATACGCAGTATTTT.

This clone was counted a few times. This sequence joins TRBV6-6 and TRBJ2-5; a possible D gene is TRBD1 (5 bases). In germline, CDR1 is MNHNY, CDR2 SVGAGI (reference sequence). The CDR3 has 12 residues. V was shortened by 4 bases and J by 6 bases, with 9 bases between the two germline ends. The CDR3 DNA follows: TGTGCCAGCAGTTCAGGGTATCAGACCCAGTACTTC. Translation gives CASSSGYQTQYF.

The gene calls are TRBV9 and TRBJ2-2, with 13 bases that match TRBD2. The CDR3 totals 18 residues. Trimming cost V 2 bases and J 3 bases; bases outside gene matches: 7. Germline-derived CDR1 and CDR2 are SGDLS and YYNGEE. The CDR3 DNA follows: TGTGCCAGCAGCGTCTCACTAGCGGGAGGGCCGGACACCGGGGAGCTGTTTTTT. This translates into CASSVSLAGGPDTGELFF.

The rearrangement joins TRBV25-1 to TRBJ1-2; perhaps TRBD1 as D (5 bases). The germline gives CDR1 MGHDK, CDR2 SYGVNS. Trimming cost V 7 bases and J 5 bases, with 11 bases left between them. CDR3 length equals 12 residues. CDR3 nucleotides: TGTGCCAGCAACGGGGGTTTTTATGGCTACACCTTC. As protein: CASNGGFYGYTF.

The chain has TRBV10-3 and TRBJ2-4; D is unresolved. Trimming pared 2 bases from V and 0 bases from J, leaving 11 bases between. Germline V gene data show CDR1 as ENHRY and CDR2 as SYGVKD. This CDR3 is built from 16 residues. CDR3: CAISEIVWAAKNIQYF. The CDR3 DNA sequence: TGTGCCATCAGTGAGATCGTTTGGGCAGCCAAAAACATTCAGTACTTC.

The gene calls are TRBV5-6 and TRBJ2-1; the D gene is possibly TRBD1 (6 bases). CDR1 SGHDT and CDR2 YYEEEE come from the germline V gene. Trimming stripped 0 bases from V and 4 bases from J, with 8 bases between. CDR3 length equals 14 residues. The CDR3 is CASSLATGYNEQFF. CDR3 in DNA: TGTGCCAGCAGCTTGGCGACAGGATACAATGAGCAGTTCTTC.

The chain uses TRBV5-5 and TRBJ2-5; no clear D gene. CDR3 length: 12 residues. With 5 bases removed from V and 2 bases from J, the gap between germline ends came to 7 bases. Per germline, CDR1 SGHKS and CDR2 YYEKEE (reference sequence). The CDR3 region is CASSPGQETQYF. DNA for the CDR3: TGTGCCAGCAGTCCAGGTCAAGAGACCCAGTACTTC.

Concerning this clone: An end of the junction does not agree with germline; a read error may underlie this. This chain connects TRBV29-1 to TRBJ1-1, with D possibly matching TRBD1 (5 bases). The CDR3 is 12 residues long. Per germline, CDR1 SQVTM and CDR2 ANQGSEA. CDR3 sequence: CSALNRNTEASF. The CDR3 region has the DNA TGCAGCGCCCTCAACAGGAACACTGAAGCTTCCTTT.

The J gene is TRBJ2-1, the V gene TRBV6-1; TRBD1 agrees at 12 bases. Germline assignment: CDR1 MNHNS and CDR2 SASEGT. The CDR3 totals 16 residues. V shed 4 bases, J shed 7 bases, and the junction held 8 bases outside the gene matches. The CDR3 DNA sequence: TGTGCCAGCAGTGTCGCCGGGACAGGGGGCTGGAATGAGCAGTTCTTC. This codes for CASSVAGTGGWNEQFF.

The J gene is TRBJ1-2, the V gene TRBV7-9, with 8 bases that match TRBD1. Germline CDR1 SEHNR, CDR2 FQNEAQ (reference sequence). The CDR3 contains 13 residues. Unmatched junction bases numbered 2, after V lost 2 bases and J lost 6 bases. The CDR3 nucleotides are TGTGCCAGCAGCTTACAGGGGGCAGATGGCTACACCTTC. It specifies CASSLQGADGYTF.

This clone was observed a few times. Additional DNA sequences in this sample encode the identical CDR3. The chain has TRBV5-5 and TRBJ2-5; 7 bases are shared with TRBD1. Germline loops: CDR1 SGHKS, CDR2 YYEKEE (reference sequence). CDR3 length: 13 amino acids. V lost 3 bases, J lost 1 base, and 0 bases stayed unmatched. In nucleotides, the CDR3 is TGTGCCAGCAGCTGGGACAGCCAAGAGACCCAGTACTTC. It yields the protein CASSWDSQETQYF.

This chain joins TRBV9 and TRBJ1-2, with D possibly matching TRBD1 (5 bases). Deletions cut 3 bases from V and 8 bases from J, with 11 bases between. Looked up from germline, CDR1 is SGDLS and CDR2 is YYNGEE. The CDR3 consists of 12 residues. As DNA, the CDR3 is TGTGCCAGCAGCGCGGCAGGGCGAGGCTACACCTTC. Translating it yields CASSAAGRGYTF.

This sequence joins TRBV5-1 and TRBJ2-3, with 9 bases lining up with TRBD1. The germline CDR1 and CDR2 sequences are SGHRS and YFSETQ. The CDR3 runs to 15 residues. V was clipped by 4 bases and J by 2 bases; unmatched bases: 5. CDR3 amino acids: CASSNGQGLTDTQYF. The CDR3 DNA follows: TGCGCCAGCAGCAATGGACAGGGGCTCACAGATACGCAGTATTTT.